This T cell receptor beta chain stems from a study of cytomegalovirus exposure and HLA in healthy donors. The germline gives CDR1 LNHNV, CDR2 YYDKDF (reference sequence). CDR3 size: 17 residues. V gave up 0 bases and J gave up 0 bases, with 11 bases separating them. 60 Vbeta and 13 Jbeta primers were used in PCR. Here immunoSEQ multiplex PCR was the method, and the copy in TCRdb shows in-frame clones only, minus some. The sample lists around 120,000 clones, roughly 80% occurring once. Whole-study findings and limits: According to an earlier analysis, most TCR beta V segments yielded productive rearrangements about 90% or about 30% of the time. For presence/absence analyses, sequencing depth was assumed to be roughly uniform across donors. The records held CMV serostatus as the only immune exposure information.

On this clone: Its antigen remains unidentified.

The source of this sequence is a boy younger than 18 in good health and CMV-seronegative. This chain uses TRBV15 with TRBJ1-4, with D perhaps TRBD1 (6 bases). The sample taken for sequencing was PBMCs. The CDR3 DNA is TGTGCCACCAGCAGAGATCAGGGGTACGCAACTAATGAAAAACTGTTTTTT. This gives the protein CATSRDQGYATNEKLFF.